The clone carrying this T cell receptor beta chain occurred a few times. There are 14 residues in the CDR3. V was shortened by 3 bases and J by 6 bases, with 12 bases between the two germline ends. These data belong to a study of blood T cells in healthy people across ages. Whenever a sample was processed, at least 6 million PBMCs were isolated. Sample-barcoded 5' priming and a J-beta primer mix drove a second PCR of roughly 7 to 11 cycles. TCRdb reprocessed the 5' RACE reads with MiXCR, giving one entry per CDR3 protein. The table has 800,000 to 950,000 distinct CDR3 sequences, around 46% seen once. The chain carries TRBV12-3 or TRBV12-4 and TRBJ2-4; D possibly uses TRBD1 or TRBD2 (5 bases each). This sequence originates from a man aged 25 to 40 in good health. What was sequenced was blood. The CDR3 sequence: CASSFARGVNIQYF. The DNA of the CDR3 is TGTGCCAGCAGTTTTGCAAGGGGAGTAAACATTCAGTACTTC.